One and the same sample provided the 21 T cell receptor beta chains below, sequenced in a study of monozygotic twins with inflammatory bowel disease. TCRdb reprocessed the 5' RACE reads and stores each CDR3 protein as one record, lacking DNA. The table counts about 380,000 distinct CDR3 sequences; 2% to 3% lies in the top ten. The sequenced sample consisted of blood. Receptors originate from a human donor with ulcerative colitis or Crohn's disease, or a healthy co-twin of an affected twin (not recorded which).

The V call is TRBV24-1, the J call TRBJ2-1. This CDR3 is 17 amino acids long. CDR1 and CDR2 from the germline V gene are KGHDR and SFDVKD. CDR3 amino acids: CATSDLEQEPEVSEQFF.

The chain recombines TRBV5-6 with TRBJ2-1; TCRdb's assignment of TRBD1 cannot be checked, as there is no DNA. Germline V lookup: CDR1 SGHDT, CDR2 YYEEEE. This CDR3 region has 17 residues. CDR3 protein: CASSSNYAGTRNNEQFF.

The rearrangement joins TRBV11-2 to TRBJ2-1. Germline assignment: CDR1 SGHAT and CDR2 FQNNGV. The CDR3 sequence is 14 residues long. This chain's CDR3 is CASSLGATYNEQFF.

The rearrangement links TRBV12-3 or TRBV12-4 to TRBJ2-7; the D call of TRBD1 rests on TCRdb alone, since no DNA is present to check it. CDR3 length equals 11 residues. CDR3: CASSRVAEQYF.

The V gene is TRBV5-1, the J gene TRBJ2-1; the D gene TCRdb calls, TRBD2, cannot be checked with no DNA. The CDR3 has 17 amino acids. Germline V lookup: CDR1 SGHRS, CDR2 YFSETQ. CDR3 loop: CASSRGGVPLSYNEQFF. The variable domain in full, completed from reference TRBV5-1 and TRBJ2-1, reads KAGVTQTPRYLIKTRGQQVTLSCSPISGHRSVSWYQQTPGQGLQFLFEYFSETQRNKGNFPGRFSGRQFSNSRSEMNVSTLELGDSALYLCASSRGGVPLSYNEQFFGPGTRLTVL.

The chain is built from TRBV12-3 or TRBV12-4 and TRBJ2-7. The CDR3 runs to 11 residues. CDR3 protein: CASSSRDEQYF.

The chain recombines TRBV5-1 with TRBJ2-7; TCRdb gives TRBD1 as the D gene, but with no DNA this cannot be confirmed. This CDR3 is built from 16 residues. Per germline, CDR1 SGHRS and CDR2 YFSETQ. This CDR3 is CASSSSGQMNTYEQYF.

This rearrangement joins TRBV10-3 to TRBJ1-1; there is no DNA to check the TCRdb D call of TRBD1. Germline assignment: CDR1 ENHRY and CDR2 SYGVKD. The CDR3 is 14 amino acids. The CDR3 here is CAISVTPENTEAFF.

V is TRBV18 and J is TRBJ2-5; TCRdb selects TRBD1, and the lack of DNA leaves this call unchecked. Per germline, CDR1 KGHSH and CDR2 LQKENI. The CDR3 is 16 amino acids. The CDR3 is CASSPPRDRHRETQYF.

The chain employs TRBV7-2 and TRBJ2-1; TCRdb's assignment of TRBD1 cannot be checked, as there is no DNA. The germline V gene has CDR1 SGHTA and CDR2 FQGNSA. CDR3 length equals 14 residues. The CDR3 spells CASSLETLTGEQFF.

The CDR3: CASSPDLQAPGVRSNYGYTF. The chain combines TRBV18 with TRBJ1-2; TCRdb proposes TRBD1, but this gene call is untestable without DNA. The CDR3 runs 20 residues. The V gene's germline CDR1 is KGHSH and CDR2 LQKENI.

V usage is TRBV3-1 and J usage is TRBJ2-7; TCRdb calls TRBD1, which cannot be checked without DNA. This CDR3 is built from 12 residues. Germline V CDR1 and CDR2: LGHDT, YNNKEL (reference sequence). This CDR3 is CASSQVQGPQYF.

The chain links TRBV6-2 or TRBV6-3 to TRBJ1-5. Germline V gene lookup returns CDR1 MNHEY and CDR2 SVGEGT. The CDR3 extends over 13 amino acids. CDR3 sequence reads: CASSVLGGQPQHF.

The genes are TRBV5-5 and TRBJ2-6; there is no DNA to check the TCRdb D call of TRBD1. The CDR3 has 15 residues. The germline CDR1 and CDR2 sequences are SGHKS and YYEKEE (reference sequence). This CDR3 reads CASRTTGAGANVLTF.

V is TRBV5-1 and J is TRBJ2-5; there is no DNA to check the TCRdb D call of TRBD2. CDR1 SGHRS and CDR2 YFSETQ come from the germline V gene. The CDR3 has 16 residues. The CDR3 sequence: CASSPPLSGVQETQYF.

The J gene is TRBJ2-2, the V gene TRBV25-1; TCRdb reports TRBD1, a call that lacks DNA to check it against. The CDR3 is 16 residues long. The germline V gene has CDR1 MGHDK and CDR2 SYGVNS. The CDR3 is CASSVALSRGTGELFF.

The chain couples TRBV20-1 to TRBJ1-1; lacking DNA, the TRBD1 call made by TCRdb goes unchecked. The CDR3 has 14 amino acids. Germline V gene data show CDR1 as DFQATT and CDR2 as SNEGSKA (reference sequence). The CDR3 loop reads CSASQGNMNTEAFF.

This sequence joins TRBV7-2 and TRBJ1-1. The CDR3 runs to 13 residues. The V gene's germline CDR1 is SGHTA and CDR2 FQGNSA. The chain's CDR3 is CASSLVLMVEAFF.

This chain links TRBV27 with TRBJ1-1; TCRdb picks TRBD1, but there is no DNA to check that call. The CDR3 contains 14 residues. The germline CDR1 and CDR2 sequences are MNHEY and SMNVEV (reference sequence). The CDR3 loop reads CASSLGGPRGEAFF.

The rearrangement joins TRBV20-1 to TRBJ1-5. Germline V CDR1 and CDR2: DFQATT, SNEGSKA (reference sequence). CDR3 length: 13 amino acids. The CDR3 is CSAGSIGAQPQHF.

The rearrangement joins TRBV11-2 to TRBJ2-1; TCRdb names TRBD1, which stays unverified in the absence of DNA. Germline V gene sequence: CDR1 SGHAT, CDR2 FQNNGV. CDR3 length: 13 residues. The CDR3 is CASSLGTGQRQFF.